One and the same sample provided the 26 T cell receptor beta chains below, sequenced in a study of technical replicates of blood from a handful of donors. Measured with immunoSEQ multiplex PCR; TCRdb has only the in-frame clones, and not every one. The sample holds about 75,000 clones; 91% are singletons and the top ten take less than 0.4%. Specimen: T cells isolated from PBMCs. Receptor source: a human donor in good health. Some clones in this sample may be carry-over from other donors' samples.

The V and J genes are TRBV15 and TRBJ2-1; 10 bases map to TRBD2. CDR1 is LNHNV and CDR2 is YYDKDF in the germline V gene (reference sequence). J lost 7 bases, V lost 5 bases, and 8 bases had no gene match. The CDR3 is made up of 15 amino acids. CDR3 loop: CATSGGRTSGNEQFF. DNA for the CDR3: TGTGCCACCAGCGGGGGGCGGACTAGCGGAAATGAGCAGTTCTTC.

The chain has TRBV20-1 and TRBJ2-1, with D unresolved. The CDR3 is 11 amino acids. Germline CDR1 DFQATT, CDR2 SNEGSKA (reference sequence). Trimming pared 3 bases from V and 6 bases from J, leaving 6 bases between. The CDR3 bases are TGCAGTGCTAGTATCGGCAATGAGCAGTTCTTC. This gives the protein CSASIGNEQFF.

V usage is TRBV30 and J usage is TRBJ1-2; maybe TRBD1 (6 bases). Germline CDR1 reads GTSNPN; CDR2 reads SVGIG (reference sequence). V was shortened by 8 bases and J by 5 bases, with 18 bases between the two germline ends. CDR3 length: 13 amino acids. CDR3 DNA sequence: TGTGCCGGCCACACAGCAGGGGTTTATGGCTACACCTTC. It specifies CAGHTAGVYGYTF.

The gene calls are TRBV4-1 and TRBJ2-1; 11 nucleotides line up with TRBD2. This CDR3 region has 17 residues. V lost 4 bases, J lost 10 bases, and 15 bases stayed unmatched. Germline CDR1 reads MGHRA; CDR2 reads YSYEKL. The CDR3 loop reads CASSRVKGLAVRPEQFF. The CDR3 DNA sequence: TGCGCCAGCAGCCGAGTGAAGGGACTAGCGGTACGACCAGAGCAGTTCTTC.

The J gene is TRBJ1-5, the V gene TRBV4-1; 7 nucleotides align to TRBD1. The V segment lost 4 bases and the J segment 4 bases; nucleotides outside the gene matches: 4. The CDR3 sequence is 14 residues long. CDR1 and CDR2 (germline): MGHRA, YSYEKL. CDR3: CASSRDRRNQPQHF. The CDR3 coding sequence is TGCGCCAGCAGCCGGGACAGACGTAATCAGCCCCAGCATTTT.

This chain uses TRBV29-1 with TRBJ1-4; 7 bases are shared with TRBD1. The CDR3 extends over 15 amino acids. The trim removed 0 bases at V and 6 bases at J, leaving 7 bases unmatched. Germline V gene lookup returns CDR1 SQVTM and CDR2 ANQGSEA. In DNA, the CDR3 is TGCAGCGTTGAAGACGGCAGGGGGTGGGATGAAAAACTGTTTTTT. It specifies CSVEDGRGWDEKLFF.

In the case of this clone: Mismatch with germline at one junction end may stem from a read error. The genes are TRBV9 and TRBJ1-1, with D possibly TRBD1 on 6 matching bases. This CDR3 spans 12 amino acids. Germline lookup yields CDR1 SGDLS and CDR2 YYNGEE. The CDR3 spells CASGQGNSEAFF. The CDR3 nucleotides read TGTGCCAGCGGTCAGGGGAACTCTGAAGCTTTCTTT.

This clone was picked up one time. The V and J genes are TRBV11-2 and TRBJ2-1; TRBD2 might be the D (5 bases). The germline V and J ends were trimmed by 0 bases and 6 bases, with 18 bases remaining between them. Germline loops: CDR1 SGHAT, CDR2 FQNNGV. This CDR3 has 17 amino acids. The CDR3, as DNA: TGTGCCAGCAGCTTAGATCTTCGGCTAGTAGGAGGCAATGAGCAGTTCTTC. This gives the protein CASSLDLRLVGGNEQFF.

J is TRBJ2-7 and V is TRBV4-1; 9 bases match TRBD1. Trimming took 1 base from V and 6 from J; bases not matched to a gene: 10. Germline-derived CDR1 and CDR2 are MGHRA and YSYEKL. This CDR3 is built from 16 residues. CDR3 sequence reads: CASSQVRTGVEGEQYF. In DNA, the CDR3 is TGCGCCAGCAGCCAAGTTAGGACAGGGGTAGAGGGCGAGCAGTACTTC.

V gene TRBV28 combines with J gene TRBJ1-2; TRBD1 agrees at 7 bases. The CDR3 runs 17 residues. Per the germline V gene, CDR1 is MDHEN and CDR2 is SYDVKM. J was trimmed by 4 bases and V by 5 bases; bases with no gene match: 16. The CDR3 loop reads CASSGAGKGAEGYGYTF. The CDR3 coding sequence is TGTGCCAGCAGTGGTGCGGGGAAGGGGGCAGAGGGCTATGGCTACACCTTC.

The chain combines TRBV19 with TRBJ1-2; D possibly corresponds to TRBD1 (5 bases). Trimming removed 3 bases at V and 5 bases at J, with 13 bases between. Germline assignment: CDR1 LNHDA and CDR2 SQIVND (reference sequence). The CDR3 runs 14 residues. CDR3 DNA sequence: TGTGCCAGTAGTATGGTTGGGGGGAGTTATGGCTACACCTTC. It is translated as CASSMVGGSYGYTF.

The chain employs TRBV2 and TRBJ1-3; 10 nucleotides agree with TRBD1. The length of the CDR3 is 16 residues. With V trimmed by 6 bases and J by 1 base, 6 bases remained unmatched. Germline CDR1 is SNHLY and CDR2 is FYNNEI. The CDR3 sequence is CASSPRDRGSGNTIYF. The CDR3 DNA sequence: TGTGCCAGCAGCCCCAGGGACAGGGGATCTGGAAACACCATATATTTT.

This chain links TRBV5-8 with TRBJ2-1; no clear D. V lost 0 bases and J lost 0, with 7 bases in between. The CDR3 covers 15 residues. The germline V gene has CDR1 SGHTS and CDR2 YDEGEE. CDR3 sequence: CASSLGLSSYNEQFF. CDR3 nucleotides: TGTGCCAGCAGCTTGGGTTTGAGCTCCTACAATGAGCAGTTCTTC. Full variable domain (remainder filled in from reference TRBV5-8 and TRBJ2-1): EAGVTQSPTHLIKTRGQQATLRCSPISGHTSVYWYQQALGLGLQFLLWYDEGEERNRGNFPPRFSGRQFPNYSSELNVNALELEDSALYLCASSLGLSSYNEQFFGPGTRLTVL.

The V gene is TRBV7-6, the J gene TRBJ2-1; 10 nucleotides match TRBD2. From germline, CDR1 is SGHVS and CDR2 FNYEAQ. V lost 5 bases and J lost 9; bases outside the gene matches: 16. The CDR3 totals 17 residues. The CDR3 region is CASSQTPTSSGGSEQFF. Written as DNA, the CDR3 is TGTGCCAGCAGCCAAACTCCCACCTCTAGCGGGGGTAGTGAGCAGTTCTTC.

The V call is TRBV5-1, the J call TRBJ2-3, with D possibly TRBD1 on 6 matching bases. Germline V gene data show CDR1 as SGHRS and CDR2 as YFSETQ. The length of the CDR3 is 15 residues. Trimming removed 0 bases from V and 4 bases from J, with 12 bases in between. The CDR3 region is CASSLGTERADTQYF. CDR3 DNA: TGCGCCAGCAGCTTGGGGACAGAGAGAGCAGATACGCAGTATTTT.

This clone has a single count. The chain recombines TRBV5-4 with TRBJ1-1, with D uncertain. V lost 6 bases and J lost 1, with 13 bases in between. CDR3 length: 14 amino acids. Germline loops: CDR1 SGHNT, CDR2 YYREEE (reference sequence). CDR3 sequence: CASMEGRGNTEAFF. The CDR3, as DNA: TGTGCCAGCATGGAGGGAAGAGGGAACACTGAAGCTTTCTTT.

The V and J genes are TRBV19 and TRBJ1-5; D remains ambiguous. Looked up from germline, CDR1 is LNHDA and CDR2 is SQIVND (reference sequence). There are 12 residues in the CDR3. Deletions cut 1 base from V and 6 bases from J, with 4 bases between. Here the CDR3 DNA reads TGTGCCAGTAGTATAGTCAGTCAGCCCCAGCATTTT. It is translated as CASSIVSQPQHF.

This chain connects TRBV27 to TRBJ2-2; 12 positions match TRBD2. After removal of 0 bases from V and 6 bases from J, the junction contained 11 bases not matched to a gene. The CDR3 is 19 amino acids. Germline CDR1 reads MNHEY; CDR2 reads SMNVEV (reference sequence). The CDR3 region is CASSLSRLAGGRGAGELFF. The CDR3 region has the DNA TGTGCCAGCAGTTTATCGAGGCTAGCGGGAGGGCGAGGGGCCGGGGAGCTGTTTTTT.

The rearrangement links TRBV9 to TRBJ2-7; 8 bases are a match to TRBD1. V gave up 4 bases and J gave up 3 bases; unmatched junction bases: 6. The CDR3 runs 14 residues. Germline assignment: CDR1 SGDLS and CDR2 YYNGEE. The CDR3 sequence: CASSSGQGRYEQYF. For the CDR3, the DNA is TGTGCCAGCAGCTCCGGACAGGGACGCTACGAGCAGTACTTC.

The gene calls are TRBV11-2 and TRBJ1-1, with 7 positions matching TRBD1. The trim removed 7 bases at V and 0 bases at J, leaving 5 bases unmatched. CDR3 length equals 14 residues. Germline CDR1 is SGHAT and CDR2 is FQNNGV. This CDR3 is CASNIQGVNTEAFF. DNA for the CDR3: TGTGCCAGCAACATCCAGGGGGTGAACACTGAAGCTTTCTTT.

Written as DNA, the CDR3 is TGTGCCAGCAGCTTTCTTCTACTAGCGAATGAGCAGTTCTTC. This gives the protein CASSFLLLANEQFF. The J gene is TRBJ2-1, the V gene TRBV7-9; 7 nucleotides line up with TRBD2. CDR1 is SEHNR and CDR2 is FQNEAQ in the germline V gene (reference sequence). The CDR3 consists of 14 residues. J lost 7 bases, V lost 3 bases, and 6 bases had no gene match.

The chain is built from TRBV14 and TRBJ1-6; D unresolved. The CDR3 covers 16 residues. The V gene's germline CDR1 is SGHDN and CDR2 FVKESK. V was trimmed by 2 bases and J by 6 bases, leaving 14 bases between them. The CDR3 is CASSQLALSGNSPLHF. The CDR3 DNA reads TGTGCCAGCAGCCAATTAGCCTTATCGGGTAATTCACCCCTCCACTTT.

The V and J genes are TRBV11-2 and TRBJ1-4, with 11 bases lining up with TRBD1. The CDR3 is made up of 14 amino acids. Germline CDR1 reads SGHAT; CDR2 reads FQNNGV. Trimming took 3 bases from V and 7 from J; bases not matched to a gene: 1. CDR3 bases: TGTGCCAGCAGCTTGGGACAGGGGGGTGAAAAACTGTTTTTT. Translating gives CASSLGQGGEKLFF. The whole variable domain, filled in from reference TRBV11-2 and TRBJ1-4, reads EAGVAQSPRYKIIEKRQSVAFWCNPISGHATLYWYQQILGQGPKLLIQFQNNGVVDDSQLPKDRFSAERLKGVDSTLKIQPAKLEDSAVYLCASSLGQGGEKLFFGSGTQLSVL.

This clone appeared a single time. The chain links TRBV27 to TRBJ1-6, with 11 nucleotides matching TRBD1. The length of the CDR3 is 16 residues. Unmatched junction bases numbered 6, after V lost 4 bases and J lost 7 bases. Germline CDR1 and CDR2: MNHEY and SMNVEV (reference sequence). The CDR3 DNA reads TGTGCCAGCAGTTCCTCCGGGACAGGGGGGAATTCACCCCTCCACTTT. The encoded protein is CASSSSGTGGNSPLHF.

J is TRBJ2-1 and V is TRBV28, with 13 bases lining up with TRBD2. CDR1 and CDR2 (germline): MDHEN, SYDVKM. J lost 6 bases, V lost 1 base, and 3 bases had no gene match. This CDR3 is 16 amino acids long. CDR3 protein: CASSLYGTSGINEQFF. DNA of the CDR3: TGTGCCAGCAGTTTATACGGGACTAGCGGGATCAATGAGCAGTTCTTC. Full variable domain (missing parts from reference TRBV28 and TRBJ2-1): DVKVTQSSRYLVKRTGEKVFLECVQDMDHENMFWYRQDPGLGLRLIYFSYDVKMKEKGDIPEGYSVSREKKERFSLILESASTNQTSMYLCASSLYGTSGINEQFFGPGTRLTVL.

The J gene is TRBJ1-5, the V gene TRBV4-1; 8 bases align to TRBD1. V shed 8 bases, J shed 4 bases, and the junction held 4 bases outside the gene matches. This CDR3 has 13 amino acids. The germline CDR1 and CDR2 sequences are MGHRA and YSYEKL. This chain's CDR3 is CASGRQGNQPQHF. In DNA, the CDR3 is TGCGCCAGCGGGCGACAGGGGAATCAGCCCCAGCATTTT.